Presented here are 7 T cell receptor beta chains from one specimen sequenced in a study of blood T cell repertoires in COVID-19. Clones were sequenced by immunoSEQ multiplex PCR, and TCRdb holds only the in-frame ones, with some missing. The data hold more than 140,000 clones, with about 86% observed a single time. The sequenced material came from peripheral blood. Every receptor here comes from a woman aged 55 to 70 with acute or convalescent COVID-19.

V gene TRBV11-3 combines with J gene TRBJ2-5; D unresolved. V shed 0 bases and J shed 4 bases, with 3 bases lying between them. This CDR3 has 12 residues. In germline, CDR1 is SGHNT, CDR2 YENEEA. CDR3 protein: CASSLDRETQYF. In DNA form, the CDR3 reads TGTGCCAGCAGCTTAGACCGAGAGACCCAGTACTTC.

This chain joins TRBV28 and TRBJ2-7; D may be TRBD2 (5 bases). The CDR3 sequence is 15 residues long. Trimming removed 1 base at V and 2 bases at J, with 12 bases between. Germline CDR1 is MDHEN and CDR2 is SYDVKM. Here the CDR3 reads CASSLFSGSAYEQYF. CDR3 coding DNA: TGTGCCAGCAGTTTATTTTCTGGGAGTGCCTACGAGCAGTACTTC.

The chain carries TRBV18 and TRBJ2-1; the D is unclear. The V end was cut by 0 bases, the J end by 4 bases, with 4 bases between. The CDR3 has 13 residues. Germline V gene data show CDR1 as KGHSH and CDR2 as LQKENI. The CDR3 nucleotides are TGTGCCAGCTCACCACCGGCTTACAATGAGCAGTTCTTC. Translated: CASSPPAYNEQFF.

The count of this clone is one. The chain is built from TRBV5-1 and TRBJ1-4; TRBD1 agrees at 9 bases. V trimming: 4 bases; J trimming: 7 bases; junction bases outside the gene matches: 5. The CDR3 loop spans 14 amino acids. Germline CDR1 SGHRS, CDR2 YFSETQ. DNA for the CDR3: TGCGCCAGCAGCAGGGGACAGGGTAGTGAAAAACTGTTTTTT. It codes for CASSRGQGSEKLFF.

V usage is TRBV4-2 and J usage is TRBJ1-3, with TRBD1 identical over 9 bases. Trimming cost V 0 bases and J 5 bases; bases outside gene matches: 8. The CDR3 spans 17 residues. Germline V gene data show CDR1 as LGHNA and CDR2 as YNFKEQ. The CDR3 loop is CASSQDTLDRGRNTIYF. CDR3 sequence (DNA): TGTGCCAGCAGCCAAGATACCCTGGACAGGGGAAGAAACACCATATATTTT.

This sequence joins TRBV5-1 and TRBJ2-1; D is undetermined. V lost 4 bases, J lost 10 bases, and 12 bases lay in between. The CDR3 loop spans 12 amino acids. Germline CDR1 and CDR2: SGHRS and YFSETQ. The CDR3 DNA is TGCGCCAGCAGCCTACTTGGTTCAGAGCAGTTCTTC. Translated, it gives CASSLLGSEQFF.

This clone appeared a few times. The genes are TRBV6-6 and TRBJ2-4; TRBD2 aligns across 10 bases. The CDR3 covers 15 residues. Trimming at V came to 4 bases and at J to 0 bases, leaving 0 bases not matched to a gene. Germline V gene lookup returns CDR1 MNHNY and CDR2 SVGAGI (reference sequence). The CDR3 here is CASSLAGGAKNIQYF. The CDR3 DNA is TGTGCCAGCAGTTTAGCGGGGGGAGCCAAAAACATTCAGTACTTC.